There are a few counts of the clone carrying this T cell receptor (beta chain). Its specificity is not known. The data are from a study of CD8 T cells in ankylosing spondylitis. The study, taken as a whole, reports: A TCR beta motif of about 8 highly homologous variants seemed to mark ankylosing spondylitis blood. Significantly higher representation of disease-linked clones was reported for matched ankylosing spondylitis synovial fluid. Researchers report that disease-linked clones proved CD8+ and relatively rare in peripheral blood.

For TCR beta, libraries came from quantitative 5'-RACE with molecular barcodes. TCRdb re-analysed the 5' RACE reads in MiXCR, keeping a single row per CDR3 protein. The sample includes hundreds of thousands of distinct CDR3 sequences, roughly 26% of them seen just once. The CDR3 is 15 residues long. Germline-derived CDR1 and CDR2 are LNHNV and YYDKDF (reference sequence). V shed 8 bases and J 4 bases; nucleotides not matched to a gene: 7. The sequence was collected from a male donor with ankylosing spondylitis. The material sequenced was blood, either unsorted or a sorted T cell fraction (not recorded which). The rearrangement uses TRBV15 and TRBJ2-6, with 8 bases aligning to TRBD1. CDR3 DNA: TGTGCCACCCGTCGGACAGGGAGCGGGGCCAACGTCCTGACTTTC. It yields the protein CATRRTGSGANVLTF.